This T cell receptor beta chain is from a study of cytomegalovirus exposure and HLA in healthy donors. Study conclusions and caveats: With further analysis later on, most CMV-associated TCR beta chains appeared HLA-restricted. The classifier reportedly diagnosed cytomegalovirus status with high sensitivity and specificity. In terms of immune exposure information, only CMV serostatus was available.

As regards this clone: Its antigen is unidentified.

V lost 0 bases, J lost 0 bases, and 10 bases lay in between. Germline values: CDR1 SGDLS, CDR2 YYNGEE. The CDR3 is 16 residues long. The primer mix had 60 Vbeta and 13 Jbeta primers. The table came from immunoSEQ multiplex PCR; TCRdb's copy has only in-frame clones and leaves some out. The sample yields about 180,000 clones, roughly 77% seen once. The TCR was taken from a woman under 40 in good health and CMV-seropositive. The sequenced sample was PBMCs. V is TRBV9 and J is TRBJ1-5; D gene unclear. In DNA, the CDR3 is TGTGCCAGCAGCGTAGATGCGGGGAATAGCAATCAGCCCCAGCATTTT. It is translated as CASSVDAGNSNQPQHF.